This passage covers 28 T cell receptor beta chains from one sample sequenced in a study of Ad26.COV2.S vaccination and SARS-CoV-2 variants. The treatment: around 19 received Ad26.COV2.S at low or high dose, single or two shots; 5 received placebo; per-sample allocation not given. The investigators took samples on day 63 after the first vaccine or placebo injection. The assay was immunoSEQ multiplex PCR, and TCRdb's table has in-frame clones only and misses some. The sample includes more than 300,000 clones, 85% of them seen just once. The sequenced sample was peripheral blood, obtained in a trial of Ad26.COV2.S vaccine versus placebo. All receptors derive from a person between 18 and 65 years old who received the Ad26.COV2.S COVID-19 vaccine or a placebo.

The chain combines TRBV2 with TRBJ1-1; D ambiguous. Germline CDR1 SNHLY, CDR2 FYNNEI. The ends were cut back, 3 bases at V and 10 bases at J, with 9 bases in the middle. The CDR3 runs 11 residues. Here the CDR3 reads CASSELYSAFF. CDR3 DNA sequence: TGTGCCAGCAGTGAGCTGTACTCAGCTTTCTTT.

Here the CDR3 DNA reads TGCGCCAGCGGGGACCGAGGGGCTAACTATGGCTACACCTTC. This codes for CASGDRGANYGYTF. This chain links TRBV5-1 with TRBJ1-2, with a tentative D call TRBD1 (5 bases). Germline V gives CDR1 SGHRS, CDR2 YFSETQ. The CDR3 sequence is 14 residues long. The V and J ends lost 7 bases and 0 bases respectively, with 13 bases between them.

This chain connects TRBV11-2 to TRBJ2-1; 8 bases map to TRBD2. Germline loops: CDR1 SGHAT, CDR2 FQNNGV. Germline trimming cut 4 bases from V and 4 bases from J; bases unmatched to any gene: 6. The CDR3 has 15 amino acids. CDR3 sequence: CASSSSGGEYNEQFF. Written as DNA, the CDR3 is TGTGCCAGCAGCTCCAGCGGGGGAGAATACAATGAGCAGTTCTTC.

The rearrangement joins TRBV7-9 to TRBJ1-4; 7 bases are a match to TRBD1. After removal of 6 bases from V and 10 bases from J, the junction contained 14 bases not matched to a gene. The CDR3 length is 15 residues. From germline, CDR1 is SEHNR and CDR2 FQNEAQ (reference sequence). The CDR3 DNA reads TGTGCCAGCAGATACACAGGGGCGGCCGTAGGAAAACTGTTTTTT. Its translation: CASRYTGAAVGKLFF.

The CDR3 DNA is TGTGCCAGTAGTACCCAGGCGGGCCAAGAGACCCAGTACTTC. It yields the protein CASSTQAGQETQYF. The chain recombines TRBV19 with TRBJ2-5, with D maybe TRBD2 (5 bases). The CDR3 is 14 residues long. Trimming took 4 bases from V and 1 from J, leaving 10 bases between them. Germline V CDR1 and CDR2: LNHDA, SQIVND (reference sequence).

The chain couples TRBV7-9 to TRBJ2-7; 8 nucleotides match TRBD2. From germline, CDR1 is SEHNR and CDR2 FQNEAQ (reference sequence). The CDR3 is made up of 16 amino acids. V trimming: 5 bases; J trimming: 2 bases; junction bases outside the gene matches: 11. The CDR3 coding sequence is TGTGCCAGCAGCCCACCAGGGCTAGCGGGTACCTACGAGCAGTACTTC. Translation: CASSPPGLAGTYEQYF.

The chain uses TRBV5-4 and TRBJ1-1; D is unclear. Between the trimmed V and J ends, which lost 7 bases and 4 bases, there was a span of 20 bases. The length of the CDR3 is 15 residues. CDR1 and CDR2 from the germline V gene are SGHNT and YYREEE (reference sequence). The CDR3 DNA is TGTGCCAGCGCACCGGGAAAAGGAGGGAGCACTGAAGCTTTCTTT. Its protein is CASAPGKGGSTEAFF.

V gene TRBV28 combines with J gene TRBJ1-1; 9 bases are shared with TRBD1. J lost 4 bases, V lost 4 bases, and 7 bases had no gene match. This CDR3 is 15 amino acids long. The germline gives CDR1 MDHEN, CDR2 SYDVKM. The DNA for the CDR3 is TGTGCCAGCAGTTCGGAACAGGGGGCGGGCACTGAAGCTTTCTTT. Its translation is CASSSEQGAGTEAFF. Full variable domain (remainder filled in from reference TRBV28 and TRBJ1-1): DVKVTQSSRYLVKRTGEKVFLECVQDMDHENMFWYRQDPGLGLRLIYFSYDVKMKEKGDIPEGYSVSREKKERFSLILESASTNQTSMYLCASSSEQGAGTEAFFGQGTRLTVV.

The gene calls are TRBV5-1 and TRBJ2-1; 7 nucleotides line up with TRBD2. CDR1 SGHRS and CDR2 YFSETQ come from the germline V gene. There are 14 residues in the CDR3. Trimming removed 0 bases from V and 7 bases from J; junction bases left unmatched: 4. CDR3 protein: CASSLDLGGNEQFF. CDR3 nucleotide sequence: TGCGCCAGCAGCTTGGATCTGGGAGGGAATGAGCAGTTCTTC.

This rearrangement joins TRBV7-6 to TRBJ1-5, with 9 positions matching TRBD1. V gave up 5 bases and J gave up 4 bases; unmatched junction bases: 6. Germline-derived CDR1 and CDR2 are SGHVS and FNYEAQ. CDR3 length: 15 residues. The CDR3 sequence is CASSPTGGANQPQHF. DNA for the CDR3: TGTGCCAGCAGCCCCACAGGGGGCGCGAATCAGCCCCAGCATTTT. Combining the CDR3 with reference TRBV7-6 and TRBJ1-5 gives the whole variable domain GAGVSQSPRYKVTKRGQDVALRCDPISGHVSLYWYRQALGQGPEFLTYFNYEAQQDKSGLPNDRFSAERPEGSISTLTIQRTEQRDSAMYRCASSPTGGANQPQHFGDGTRLSIL.

V is TRBV5-6 and J is TRBJ1-1; D remains ambiguous. Trimming cost V 1 base and J 0 bases, with 10 bases left between them. Germline V gives CDR1 SGHDT, CDR2 YYEEEE. This CDR3 is built from 15 residues. Written as DNA, the CDR3 is TGTGCCAGCAGCTTGCGACGGCCCATGAACACTGAAGCTTTCTTT. This gives the protein CASSLRRPMNTEAFF.

The chain uses TRBV5-6 and TRBJ2-1; D may be TRBD2 (6 bases). V lost 1 base, J lost 10 bases, and 18 bases lay in between. Germline CDR1 SGHDT, CDR2 YYEEEE. This CDR3 has 15 residues. The CDR3, as DNA: TGTGCCAGCAGCTTGACGGGACTGGGAGTCAGGGAGCAGTTCTTC. Its protein is CASSLTGLGVREQFF.

The V and J genes are TRBV7-9 and TRBJ2-7; 9 positions agree with TRBD1. This CDR3 has 15 residues. The trim removed 4 bases at V and 5 bases at J, leaving 9 bases unmatched. CDR1 is SEHNR and CDR2 is FQNEAQ in the germline V gene (reference sequence). The CDR3 DNA reads as TGTGCCAGCAGCTACGGACAGGGGCCGGGGGACGAGCAGTACTTC. Translated: CASSYGQGPGDEQYF.

This chain uses TRBV6-5 with TRBJ2-2; TRBD1 matches at 7 bases. CDR1 is MNHEY, CDR2 SVGAGI, per germline. This CDR3 comprises 14 residues. V trimming: 10 bases; J trimming: 4 bases; junction bases outside the gene matches: 9. CDR3 in amino acids: CATQWGTATGELFF. The CDR3 DNA sequence: TGTGCCACCCAGTGGGGGACAGCCACCGGGGAGCTGTTTTTT.

V is TRBV7-2 and J is TRBJ2-1, with a tentative D call TRBD2 (7 bases). Germline-derived CDR1 and CDR2 are SGHTA and FQGNSA. CDR3 length: 17 amino acids. V shed 1 base and J shed 2 bases, with 15 bases lying between them. CDR3 in DNA: TGTGCCAGCAGCTTAGTCGGGGGCGGGGGAACCTACAATGAGCAGTTCTTC. Its translation is CASSLVGGGGTYNEQFF.

The chain combines TRBV7-2 with TRBJ1-5; no firm D call. This CDR3 has 13 residues. Deletions cut 2 bases from V and 5 bases from J, with 7 bases between. The germline V gene has CDR1 SGHTA and CDR2 FQGNSA. The CDR3 region has the DNA TGTGCCAGCAGCTTACAGACGGATCAGCCCCAGCATTTT. Amino acid sequence: CASSLQTDQPQHF.

The V call is TRBV28, the J call TRBJ1-2, with a weak D call TRBD1 (6 bases). The CDR3 spans 11 residues. CDR1 is MDHEN, CDR2 SYDVKM, per germline. V was cut by 5 bases and J by 8 bases, with 9 bases left in between. The CDR3 region is CASSRGTGYTF. The DNA for the CDR3 is TGTGCCAGCAGTCGAGGGACAGGCTACACCTTC.

This sequence joins TRBV7-9 and TRBJ2-7, with TRBD1 matching over 9 bases. Germline V gene sequence: CDR1 SEHNR, CDR2 FQNEAQ (reference sequence). After removal of 5 bases from V and 6 bases from J, the junction contained 11 bases not matched to a gene. This CDR3 region has 15 residues. CDR3 in DNA: TGTGCCAGCAGCCCACGCGGGACAGGGAATGGCGAGCAGTACTTC. Encoded protein: CASSPRGTGNGEQYF.

This sequence joins TRBV2 and TRBJ2-4; D gene unclear. Germline CDR1 reads SNHLY; CDR2 reads FYNNEI. The germline V and J ends were trimmed by 10 bases and 0 bases, with 4 bases remaining between them. The CDR3 covers 11 residues. The CDR3 sequence: CAIEAKNIQYF. The DNA for the CDR3 is TGTGCCATCGAAGCCAAAAACATTCAGTACTTC.

The chain has TRBV2 and TRBJ2-3, with 8 bases lining up with TRBD2. There are 17 residues in the CDR3. Losses at the gene ends were 6 bases for V and 2 bases for J; bases not matched to a gene: 13. The germline V gene has CDR1 SNHLY and CDR2 FYNNEI. Here the CDR3 reads CASSRMTAGAYTDTQYF. CDR3 in DNA: TGTGCCAGCAGCCGGATGACAGCGGGGGCCTACACAGATACGCAGTATTTT.

The CDR3 DNA reads TGTGCCAGCAGCTCCCGACCCTATAGCTCCTATAATTCACCCCTCCACTTT. It codes for CASSSRPYSSYNSPLHF. The V call is TRBV14, the J call TRBJ1-6; D is unresolved. Germline CDR1 and CDR2: SGHDN and FVKESK. The CDR3 sequence is 17 residues long. The V end lost 5 bases, the J end lost 0 bases, and 14 bases lay between the germline ends.

The chain joins TRBV28 to TRBJ2-7, with 7 bases lining up with TRBD2. After removal of 5 bases from V and 2 bases from J, the junction contained 6 bases not matched to a gene. The CDR3 covers 14 residues. The germline CDR1 and CDR2 sequences are MDHEN and SYDVKM. The CDR3: CASSPPAGAYEQYF. The CDR3 coding sequence is TGTGCCAGCAGTCCTCCGGCGGGGGCCTACGAGCAGTACTTC.

The chain recombines TRBV4-1 with TRBJ1-5; D gene uncertain. Germline-derived CDR1 and CDR2 are MGHRA and YSYEKL. Trimming took 0 bases from V and 4 from J, leaving 4 bases between them. CDR3 length: 13 residues. CDR3 DNA: TGCGCCAGCAGCCAAGATTGGAATCAGCCCCAGCATTTT. Amino acid sequence: CASSQDWNQPQHF.

V usage is TRBV6-5 and J usage is TRBJ2-1; D not resolved. CDR1 is MNHEY, CDR2 SVGAGI, per germline. V was cut by 6 bases and J by 12 bases, with 15 bases left in between. This CDR3 is built from 12 residues. For the CDR3, the DNA is TGTGCCAGCAGCCATGGCGGCGGTATGCAGTTCTTC. Its protein is CASSHGGGMQFF.

The V and J genes are TRBV7-2 and TRBJ2-1; unclear D gene. CDR3 length equals 13 residues. V was trimmed by 6 bases and J by 14 bases, leaving 20 bases between them. CDR1 SGHTA and CDR2 FQGNSA come from the germline V gene. In DNA, the CDR3 is TGTGCCAGCAGACCACCGACCAGGACGTCGGAGTTCTTC. Translated, it gives CASRPPTRTSEFF.

The genes are TRBV24-1 and TRBJ2-7; TRBD2 might be the D (5 bases). Trimming removed 9 bases at V and 6 bases at J, with 17 bases between. The CDR3 has 13 residues. Germline assignment: CDR1 KGHDR and CDR2 SFDVKD. This CDR3 reads CATRGNSLGEQYF. The DNA for the CDR3 is TGTGCCACCCGAGGGAACAGCCTAGGCGAGCAGTACTTC.

This clone was counted once. CDR3 loop: CASSVSSGGKNIQYF. As DNA, the CDR3 is TGTGCCAGTAGTGTCTCTAGCGGGGGGAAAAACATTCAGTACTTC. The chain couples TRBV19 to TRBJ2-4; 11 bases agree with TRBD2. Germline CDR1 is LNHDA and CDR2 is SQIVND (reference sequence). V lost 5 bases, J lost 4 bases, and 4 bases stayed unmatched. The CDR3 spans 15 residues.

The chain links TRBV7-2 to TRBJ2-3, with D tentatively TRBD2 (6 bases). V was clipped by 1 base and J by 10 bases, with 12 bases between them. Germline V gene sequence: CDR1 SGHTA, CDR2 FQGNSA. The CDR3 is made up of 13 amino acids. The CDR3 DNA is TGTGCCAGCAGCTTAGGGTCCGGGAGTCCGCAGTATTTT. Protein: CASSLGSGSPQYF.